The clone carrying this T cell receptor beta chain rates as medium-sized. This entry comes from a study of naive and memory T cell subsets. CMV status came from CD4+ T cell IFNgamma after overnight CMV lysate stimulation of fresh PBMCs. The CDR3 is 15 amino acids. Per the germline V gene, CDR1 is DFQATT and CDR2 is SNEGSKA (reference sequence). J was trimmed by 0 bases and V by 8 bases; bases with no gene match: 9. Both TRBC1 and TRBC2 were covered by a beta constant-region primer of two equimolar oligonucleotides. TCRdb re-derived calls from the UMI-ligation and nested PCR reads in MiXCR, one entry per CDR3 protein. The sample has under 40,000 distinct CDR3 sequences; about an eighth are singletons.

The rearrangement links TRBV20-1 to TRBJ2-5, with 10 bases lining up with TRBD2. The TCR originated in a human donor in good health. Material: effector memory CD4+ T cells from blood. The sample's subset: effector memory, CD45RA- CD27-. CDR3 loop: CSPNRLAGNQETQYF. CDR3 sequence (DNA): TGCAGTCCCAATCGACTAGCGGGTAACCAAGAGACCCAGTACTTC.